Following are 25 T cell receptor beta chains from one sample sequenced in a study of CD8 T cells in Susac syndrome. RNA totalling roughly 0.5 to 1 ug underwent reverse transcription with random hexamers. TCRdb reprocessed the immunoSEQ multiplex PCR reads via MiXCR and lists one record per CDR3 protein. The data hold some 160,000 distinct CDR3 sequences, with 92% observed a single time. The sample was CD4+ T cells from PBMCs. These receptor sequences come from a human donor in good health.

This clonotype was detected only a few times. The genes are TRBV6-6 and TRBJ1-5, with TRBD1 matching over 8 bases. The CDR3 runs to 14 residues. The germline gives CDR1 MNHNY, CDR2 SVGAGI (reference sequence). V was pared by 5 bases and J by 2 bases, with 2 bases of the junction left unmatched. CDR3 DNA: TGTGCCAGCAGTGGACAGGGAGGCAATCAGCCCCAGCATTTT. Protein: CASSGQGGNQPQHF.

This clonotype was counted once. The chain is built from TRBV14 and TRBJ2-7; tentative D call: TRBD2 (6 bases). The CDR3 loop spans 18 amino acids. The V end was cut by 0 bases, the J end by 4 bases, with 22 bases between. The germline CDR1 and CDR2 sequences are SGHDN and FVKESK. CDR3 loop: CASSQDGGSVTLGYEQYF. The CDR3 bases are TGTGCCAGCAGCCAAGATGGAGGGTCAGTGACCCTAGGGTACGAGCAGTACTTC.

The V gene is TRBV12-5, the J gene TRBJ1-3, with TRBD1 as a possible D gene (5 bases). The CDR3 is 15 amino acids. V was cut by 6 bases and J by 4 bases, with 16 bases left in between. In germline, CDR1 is LGHNT, CDR2 FRNRAP. For the CDR3, the DNA is TGTGCTAGTGGCCCCGGGCAGGGTGAAGGAAACACCATATATTTT. Protein: CASGPGQGEGNTIYF. Together with reference TRBV12-5 and TRBJ1-3, the CDR3 gives the full variable domain: DARVTQTPRHKVTEMGQEVTMRCQPILGHNTVFWYRQTMMQGLELLAYFRNRAPLDDSGMPKDRFSAEMPDATLATLKIQPSEPRDSAVYFCASGPGQGEGNTIYFGEGSWLTVV.

This clonotype was recorded once. This chain joins TRBV2 and TRBJ2-1, with 7 bases identical to TRBD1. The CDR3 spans 11 residues. J gave up 6 bases and V 7 bases, and 0 bases lay outside the gene matches. The germline gives CDR1 SNHLY, CDR2 FYNNEI. The CDR3 region is CASTGGNEQFF. The DNA for the CDR3 is TGTGCCAGCACAGGGGGCAATGAGCAGTTCTTC.

This clonotype was seen a few times. The chain carries TRBV7-2 and TRBJ1-2; 9 nucleotides match TRBD1. Trimming cost V 3 bases and J 8 bases; bases outside gene matches: 4. This CDR3 has 13 amino acids. The V gene's germline CDR1 is SGHTA and CDR2 FQGNSA. This chain's CDR3 is CASSLGQGEGYTF. In DNA form, the CDR3 reads TGTGCCAGCAGCTTGGGACAGGGTGAAGGCTACACCTTC.

V and J are TRBV20-1 and TRBJ1-5; the D is unclear. The CDR3 length is 14 residues. Trimming pared 0 bases from V and 4 bases from J, leaving 10 bases between. Germline V lookup: CDR1 DFQATT, CDR2 SNEGSKA (reference sequence). The CDR3 nucleotides are TGCAGTGCTAGAGATCGGACCCTGAATCAGCCCCAGCATTTT. Translating it yields CSARDRTLNQPQHF.

V is TRBV19 and J is TRBJ1-1, with a possible D match to TRBD1 (5 bases). Germline V gene sequence: CDR1 LNHDA, CDR2 SQIVND (reference sequence). The CDR3 runs 14 residues. V was shortened by 2 bases and J by 3 bases, with 10 bases between the two germline ends. This CDR3 is CASSIRGADTEAFF. The CDR3, as DNA: TGTGCCAGTAGTATACGAGGGGCGGACACTGAAGCTTTCTTT.

Here the CDR3 reads CAWRGLAPNEQFF. The CDR3 DNA follows: TGTGCCTGGAGGGGGCTGGCGCCCAATGAGCAGTTCTTC. The rearrangement uses TRBV30 and TRBJ2-1, with D possibly matching TRBD1 (5 bases). The CDR3 has 13 residues. Germline V gene sequence: CDR1 GTSNPN, CDR2 SVGIG (reference sequence). Trimming took 3 bases from V and 6 from J, leaving 12 bases between them.

The chain recombines TRBV7-8 with TRBJ2-3; TRBD1 matches 7 bases. CDR3 length: 15 amino acids. The V and J ends lost 1 base and 2 bases, in that order; junction bases with no gene match: 3. CDR1 SGHVS and CDR2 FQNEAQ come from the germline V gene. This CDR3 is CASSLEGTVTDTQYF. The CDR3 DNA follows: TGTGCCAGCAGCTTAGAGGGGACAGTCACAGATACGCAGTATTTT.

The chain is built from TRBV12-3 or TRBV12-4 and TRBJ2-7, with D possibly TRBD1 on 5 matching bases. Trimming left V 2 bases short and J 7 bases short, with 12 bases between. The CDR3 consists of 13 residues. Here the CDR3 reads CASSLRRAEEQYF. DNA for the CDR3: TGTGCCAGCAGTTTACGCAGGGCTGAGGAGCAGTACTTC.

The chain couples TRBV9 to TRBJ2-5; 7 positions agree with TRBD2. V lost 3 bases and J lost 4; bases outside the gene matches: 12. CDR1 and CDR2 (germline): SGDLS, YYNGEE. This CDR3 has 16 residues. In DNA form, the CDR3 reads TGTGCCAGCAGCGATACCCGACTGGGAGGGGCAGAGACCCAGTACTTC. This encodes CASSDTRLGGAETQYF.

This chain joins TRBV5-6 and TRBJ2-2; no definite D call. There are 14 residues in the CDR3. Germline V CDR1 and CDR2: SGHDT, YYEEEE. Trimming took off 0 bases at V and 2 bases at J, with 5 bases between the two ends. The CDR3, as DNA: TGTGCCAGCAGCTTGGGACCAAACACCGGGGAGCTGTTTTTT. As protein: CASSLGPNTGELFF.

The chain links TRBV20-1 to TRBJ1-5; no clear D. The germline CDR1 and CDR2 sequences are DFQATT and SNEGSKA (reference sequence). Trimming pared 3 bases from V and 1 base from J, leaving 10 bases between. CDR3 length: 14 residues. The CDR3 coding sequence is TGCAGTGCTAGGGAGATAGGCAGCAATCAGCCCCAGCATTTT. This sequence encodes CSAREIGSNQPQHF.

The J gene is TRBJ2-7, the V gene TRBV12-3 or TRBV12-4; a possible D gene is TRBD2 (7 bases). V was shortened by 6 bases and J by 3 bases, with 21 bases between the two germline ends. CDR3 length equals 16 residues. The chain's CDR3 is CASRKRGGIVHYEQYF. The DNA of the CDR3 is TGTGCCAGCAGGAAAAGGGGGGGGATTGTGCACTACGAGCAGTACTTC.

V usage is TRBV24-1 and J usage is TRBJ2-5; 7 nucleotides align to TRBD1. Germline-derived CDR1 and CDR2 are KGHDR and SFDVKD. CDR3 length equals 15 residues. With 3 bases clipped from V and 4 bases from J, the junction kept 7 bases outside the gene matches. CDR3 nucleotides: TGTGCCACCAGTGATAGGGACAGCCGGGGAGAGACCCAGTACTTC. Protein sequence: CATSDRDSRGETQYF.

V usage is TRBV6-2 or TRBV6-3 and J usage is TRBJ2-5, with TRBD2 matching 11 bases. The CDR3 runs 18 residues. J gave up 5 bases and V 2 bases, and 13 bases lay outside the gene matches. Per germline, CDR1 MNHEY and CDR2 SVGEGT. The CDR3 DNA follows: TGTGCCAGCAGTTACCCATCCCTAGCGGGAGGAGTTCGGGAGACCCAGTACTTC. Residues: CASSYPSLAGGVRETQYF.

The CDR3 sequence is CASSQESGSNQPQHF. CDR3 bases: TGTGCCAGCAGCCAAGAATCAGGGTCCAATCAGCCCCAGCATTTT. The V call is TRBV4-2, the J call TRBJ1-5; weak D call: TRBD1 (5 bases). The germline gives CDR1 LGHNA, CDR2 YNFKEQ. The V and J ends lost 0 bases and 3 bases respectively, with 9 bases between them. This CDR3 comprises 15 residues.

The chain combines TRBV6-5 with TRBJ2-5; 8 bases align to TRBD1. V lost 0 bases and J lost 4; bases outside the gene matches: 1. CDR3 length: 14 residues. CDR1 MNHEY and CDR2 SVGAGI come from the germline V gene. The CDR3 DNA follows: TGTGCCAGCAGTTACTCGACAGGGGTAGAGACCCAGTACTTC. This encodes CASSYSTGVETQYF.

V usage is TRBV20-1 and J usage is TRBJ2-1; 16 bases fit TRBD2. The V gene end was trimmed by 3 bases and the J gene end by 10 bases; junction bases not matched to a gene: 6. The CDR3 extends over 15 amino acids. Germline CDR1 is DFQATT and CDR2 is SNEGSKA (reference sequence). CDR3 amino acids: CSASGTSGRADEQFF. In nucleotides, the CDR3 is TGCAGTGCTAGCGGGACTAGCGGGAGGGCCGACGAGCAGTTCTTC.

The chain uses TRBV20-1 and TRBJ2-5, with 9 bases identical to TRBD1. Unmatched junction bases numbered 9, after V lost 6 bases and J lost 4 bases. The CDR3 extends over 14 amino acids. Germline values: CDR1 DFQATT, CDR2 SNEGSKA (reference sequence). The CDR3 protein is CSAVQGARRETQYF. The DNA for the CDR3 is TGCAGTGCGGTACAGGGGGCACGAAGAGAGACCCAGTACTTC.

This clonotype came up once. The V and J genes are TRBV30 and TRBJ2-1; 14 bases fit TRBD2. Per the germline V gene, CDR1 is GTSNPN and CDR2 is SVGIG (reference sequence). V gave up 2 bases and J gave up 9 bases; unmatched junction bases: 12. This CDR3 region has 17 residues. DNA for the CDR3: TGTGCCTGGAGTCGACGGGGGACTAGCGGGAGTTGGGGTGAGCAGTTCTTC. Protein sequence: CAWSRRGTSGSWGEQFF.

This clonotype was found once. The chain couples TRBV12-3 or TRBV12-4 to TRBJ1-4, with no clear D. Trimming took off 2 bases at V and 11 bases at J, with 6 bases between the two ends. CDR3 size: 11 residues. CDR3 protein: CASSLQRKLFF. The DNA of the CDR3 is TGTGCCAGCAGTTTACAGCGGAAACTGTTTTTT.

The rearrangement uses TRBV12-3 or TRBV12-4 and TRBJ1-6, with 7 bases fitting TRBD1. The CDR3 totals 17 residues. V gave up 4 bases and J gave up 8 bases; unmatched junction bases: 14. CDR3 in DNA: TGTGCCAGCAGTTCCGCCGGGGGGTGGGACAGCTATTCACCCCTCCACTTT. Its protein is CASSSAGGWDSYSPLHF.

This clonotype was detected only a few times. The CDR3 loop reads CASSYGAGQGARGYTF. DNA for the CDR3: TGTGCCAGCAGTTACGGAGCGGGACAGGGGGCGCGAGGCTACACCTTC. V gene TRBV6-5 combines with J gene TRBJ1-2; 12 bases map to TRBD1. The V and J ends lost 2 bases and 8 bases, in that order; junction bases with no gene match: 9. This CDR3 spans 16 amino acids. Germline loops: CDR1 MNHEY, CDR2 SVGAGI.

The chain employs TRBV6-5 and TRBJ2-7, with 7 bases lining up with TRBD1. The CDR3 totals 14 residues. J gave up 2 bases and V 6 bases, and 7 bases lay outside the gene matches. Germline V gives CDR1 MNHEY, CDR2 SVGAGI. CDR3 region: CASSQTGLTYEQYF. In DNA, the CDR3 is TGTGCCAGCAGCCAGACAGGGCTAACCTACGAGCAGTACTTC.